What follows are 15 T cell receptor beta chains derived from one specimen sequenced in a study of Graves' ophthalmopathy and Graves' hyperthyroidism. RNA transcripts were the source from which TCR beta CDR3 regions were amplified. RT-PCR was first run with HTBI primers, then multiplex PCR in a second round. TCRdb itself ran the multiplex PCR reads through MiXCR, one entry per CDR3 protein. The table has 650,000 to 800,000 distinct CDR3 sequences, about 40% seen once. The sequenced sample was peripheral blood. The receptors shown here come from an adult man with Graves' ophthalmopathy.

V gene TRBV19 combines with J gene TRBJ1-1; 8 bases align to TRBD1. The CDR3 sequence is 12 residues long. Trimming at V came to 5 bases and at J to 10 bases, leaving 6 bases not matched to a gene. CDR1 is LNHDA and CDR2 is SQIVND in the germline V gene (reference sequence). CDR3 in amino acids: CASSGTGTGAFF. CDR3 DNA: TGTGCCAGTAGTGGCACCGGGACAGGAGCTTTCTTT.

The V gene is TRBV10-3, the J gene TRBJ1-2, with unresolved D. The germline gives CDR1 ENHRY, CDR2 SYGVKD. The CDR3 contains 14 residues. Trimming cost V 5 bases and J 6 bases, with 16 bases left between them. The CDR3 reads CAISYYETGNGYTF. For the CDR3, the DNA is TGTGCCATCAGTTACTACGAAACCGGTAATGGCTACACCTTC.

Ten or more counts support this clonotype. The chain is built from TRBV24-1 and TRBJ1-5; D is unclear. The ends were cut back, 3 bases at V and 4 bases at J, with 12 bases in the middle. This CDR3 is 15 amino acids long. Germline values: CDR1 KGHDR, CDR2 SFDVKD. The DNA of the CDR3 is TGTGCCACCAGTGATCCCCGGACGGAGAATCAGCCCCAGCATTTT. It yields the protein CATSDPRTENQPQHF.

The chain links TRBV7-3 to TRBJ2-1; D perhaps matches TRBD1 (5 bases). V lost 3 bases, J lost 9 bases, and 12 bases lay in between. The germline V gene has CDR1 SGHTA and CDR2 FQGTGA. The CDR3 totals 13 residues. In nucleotides, the CDR3 is TGTGCCAGCAGCTTGGTCAGGGCAGCTGAGCAGTTCTTC. It is translated as CASSLVRAAEQFF.

This clonotype was detected ten times or more. The gene calls are TRBV20-1 and TRBJ1-5; 10 bases match TRBD1. CDR1 is DFQATT and CDR2 is SNEGSKA in the germline V gene (reference sequence). The CDR3 length is 14 residues. J was trimmed by 1 base and V by 6 bases; bases with no gene match: 3. The CDR3 region is CSAQDRGSNQPQHF. The CDR3 DNA follows: TGCAGTGCCCAGGACAGGGGGAGCAATCAGCCCCAGCATTTT.

Comments on this clonotype: The CDR3 end shows no conserved phenylalanine or tryptophan, and so a read error is likely. The limits of the CDR3 on the DNA are not certain, so only TCRdb's listed CDR3 is given. This rearrangement joins TRBV29-1 to TRBJ2-5; the DNA was not used to check the table's D call, TRBD1. Per germline, CDR1 SQVTM and CDR2 ANQGSEA. Including both end residues, the CDR3 is 9 amino acids long. This CDR3 is CSVEGDSVY.

This clonotype has ten or more counts. The gene calls are TRBV6-6 and TRBJ1-1; TRBD1 might be the D (5 bases). The CDR3 is made up of 15 amino acids. V was pared by 5 bases and J by 4 bases, with 17 bases between. CDR1 is MNHNY, CDR2 SVGAGI, per germline (reference sequence). CDR3 amino acids: CASSPITDGTTEAFF. In DNA, the CDR3 is TGTGCCAGCAGTCCGATTACGGACGGGACCACTGAAGCTTTCTTT.

This clonotype came up many times. The chain couples TRBV9 to TRBJ1-2; 10 bases line up with TRBD1. Germline V gene sequence: CDR1 SGDLS, CDR2 YYNGEE. Trimming at V came to 3 bases and at J to 7 bases, leaving 12 bases not matched to a gene. The CDR3 extends over 16 amino acids. CDR3 region: CASSAPGTGEVSGYTF. The CDR3 nucleotides are TGTGCCAGCAGCGCACCCGGGACAGGGGAAGTCTCTGGCTACACCTTC. The variable domain in full, completed from reference TRBV9 and TRBJ1-2, reads DSGVTQTPKHLITATGQRVTLRCSPRSGDLSVYWYQQSLDQGLQFLIQYYNGEERAKGNILERFSAQQFPDLHSELNLSSLELGDSALYFCASSAPGTGEVSGYTFGSGTRLTVV.

The chain has TRBV2 and TRBJ1-5, with D hard to call. CDR1 and CDR2 (germline): SNHLY, FYNNEI. This CDR3 contains 14 residues. The ends were cut back, 6 bases at V and 3 bases at J, with 12 bases in the middle. CDR3 DNA: TGTGCCAGCAGGGAATTATCTGACAATCAGCCCCAGCATTTT. Protein: CASRELSDNQPQHF. The variable domain in full, completed from reference TRBV2 and TRBJ1-5, reads EPEVTQTPSHQVTQMGQEVILRCVPISNHLYFYWYRQILGQKVEFLVSFYNNEISEKSEIFDDQFSVERPDGSNFTLKIRSTKLEDSAMYFCASRELSDNQPQHFGDGTRLSIL.

This clonotype was seen repeatedly, ten times or more. The chain couples TRBV6-2 or TRBV6-3 to TRBJ1-1; 9 bases agree with TRBD1. Per the germline V gene, CDR1 is MNHEY and CDR2 is SVGEGT. V lost 8 bases to trimming and J lost 9 bases; unmatched junction nucleotides: 4. The length of the CDR3 is 11 residues. The CDR3 loop reads CASLGQGQAFF. CDR3 bases: TGTGCCAGCCTGGGACAGGGCCAAGCTTTCTTT.

There are many counts of this clonotype. The chain employs TRBV6-5 and TRBJ1-6; D not certain. The germline CDR1 and CDR2 sequences are MNHEY and SVGAGI. Trimming removed 5 bases at V and 8 bases at J, with 13 bases between. The CDR3 contains 14 residues. This CDR3 reads CASSQTLGDSPLHF. The CDR3 DNA reads as TGTGCCAGCAGTCAGACACTGGGAGATTCACCCCTCCACTTT.

In this sample, this clonotype turned up many times. The chain couples TRBV6-5 to TRBJ2-5, with D hard to call. Germline loops: CDR1 MNHEY, CDR2 SVGAGI. V was clipped by 6 bases and J by 2 bases, with 7 bases between them. The CDR3 sequence is 12 residues long. The CDR3 DNA follows: TGTGCCAGCAGCTACAGTCAAGAGACCCAGTACTTC. Residues: CASSYSQETQYF.

This clonotype was recorded at least ten times. The chain links TRBV19 to TRBJ1-1; D not certain. CDR1 is LNHDA, CDR2 SQIVND, per germline (reference sequence). Between the trimmed V and J ends, which lost 5 bases and 3 bases, there was a span of 7 bases. This CDR3 region has 12 residues. The CDR3 coding sequence is TGTGCCAGTAGTTCGCCGGACACTGAAGCTTTCTTT. It is translated as CASSSPDTEAFF. Variable domain in full (rest from reference TRBV19 and TRBJ1-1): DGGITQSPKYLFRKEGQNVTLSCEQNLNHDAMYWYRQDPGQGLRLIYYSQIVNDFQKGDIAEGYSVSREKKESFPLTVTSAQKNPTAFYLCASSSPDTEAFFGQGTRLTVV.

This clonotype was counted between two and nine times. V and J are TRBV25-1 and TRBJ1-2; D is unresolved. Trimming removed 10 bases at V and 0 bases at J, with 6 bases between. Germline CDR1 MGHDK, CDR2 SYGVNS. The CDR3 is 11 amino acids. CDR3 sequence: CATGANYGYTF. The CDR3 DNA sequence: TGTGCCACCGGGGCTAACTATGGCTACACCTTC.

V and J are TRBV29-1 and TRBJ1-2, with 7 bases fitting TRBD1. V was pared by 7 bases and J by 8 bases, with 7 bases of the junction left unmatched. Germline V gene data show CDR1 as SQVTM and CDR2 as ANQGSEA. This CDR3 has 11 residues. In nucleotides, the CDR3 is TGCAGCGGGCGACAGGGCGGGGGCTACACCTTC. Translated: CSGRQGGGYTF.